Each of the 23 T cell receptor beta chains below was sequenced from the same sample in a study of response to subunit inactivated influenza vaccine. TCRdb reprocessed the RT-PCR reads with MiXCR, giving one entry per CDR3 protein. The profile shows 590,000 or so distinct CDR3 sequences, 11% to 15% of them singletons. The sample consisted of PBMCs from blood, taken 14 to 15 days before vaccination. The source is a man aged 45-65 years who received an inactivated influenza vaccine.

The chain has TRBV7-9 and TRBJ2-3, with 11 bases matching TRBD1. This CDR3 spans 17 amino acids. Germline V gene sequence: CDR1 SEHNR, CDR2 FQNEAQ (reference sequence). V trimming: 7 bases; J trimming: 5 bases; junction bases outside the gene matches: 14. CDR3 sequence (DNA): TGTGCCAGCACCGAACTCCGGGACAGGGGGAGGATAGATACGCAGTATTTT. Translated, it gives CASTELRDRGRIDTQYF.

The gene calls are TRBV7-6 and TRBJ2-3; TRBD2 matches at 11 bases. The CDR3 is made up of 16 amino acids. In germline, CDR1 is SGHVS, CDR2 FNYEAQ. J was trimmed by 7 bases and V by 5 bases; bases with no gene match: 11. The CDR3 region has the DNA TGTGCCAGCAGCCTACAGTTACTAGCGGGGGATAATACGCAGTATTTT. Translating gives CASSLQLLAGDNTQYF.

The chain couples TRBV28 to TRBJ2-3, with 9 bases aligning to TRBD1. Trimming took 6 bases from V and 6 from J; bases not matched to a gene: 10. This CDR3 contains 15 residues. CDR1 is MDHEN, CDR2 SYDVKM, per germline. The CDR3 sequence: CASRPRDRARDTQYF. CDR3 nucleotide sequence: TGTGCCAGCAGACCCCGGGACAGGGCCCGGGATACGCAGTATTTT.

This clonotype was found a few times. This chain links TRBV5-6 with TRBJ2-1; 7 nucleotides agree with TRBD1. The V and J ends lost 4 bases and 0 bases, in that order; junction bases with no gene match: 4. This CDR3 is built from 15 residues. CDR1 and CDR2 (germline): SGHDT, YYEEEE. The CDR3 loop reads CASSEQGTSYNEQFF. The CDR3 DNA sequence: TGTGCCAGCAGCGAACAGGGGACCTCCTACAATGAGCAGTTCTTC. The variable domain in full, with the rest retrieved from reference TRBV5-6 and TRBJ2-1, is DAGVTQSPTHLIKTRGQQVTLRCSPKSGHDTVSWYQQALGQGPQFIFQYYEEEERQRGNFPDRFSGHQFPNYSSELNVNALLLGDSALYLCASSEQGTSYNEQFFGPGTRLTVL.

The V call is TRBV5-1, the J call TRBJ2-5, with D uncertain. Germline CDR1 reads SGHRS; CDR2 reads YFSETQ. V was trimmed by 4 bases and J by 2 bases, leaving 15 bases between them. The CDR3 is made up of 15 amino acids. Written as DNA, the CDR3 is TGCGCCAGCAGCCCAAGGCGACTGCTACAAGAGACCCAGTACTTC. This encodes CASSPRRLLQETQYF.

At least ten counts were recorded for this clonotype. Written as DNA, the CDR3 is TGCAGTGCTAGCAGGGGTACAGGGGATTTCCACTTT. This translates into CSASRGTGDFHF. V is TRBV20-1 and J is TRBJ1-6, with 7 nucleotides matching TRBD1. Trimming took 3 bases from V and 17 from J; bases not matched to a gene: 10. The germline CDR1 and CDR2 sequences are DFQATT and SNEGSKA (reference sequence). This CDR3 is 12 amino acids long.

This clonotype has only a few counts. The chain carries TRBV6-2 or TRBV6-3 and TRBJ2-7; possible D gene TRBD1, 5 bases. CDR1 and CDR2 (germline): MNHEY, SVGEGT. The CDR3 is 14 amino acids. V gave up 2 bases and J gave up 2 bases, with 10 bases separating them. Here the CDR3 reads CASSYGAETYEQYF. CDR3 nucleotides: TGTGCCAGCAGTTACGGGGCCGAGACCTACGAGCAGTACTTC.

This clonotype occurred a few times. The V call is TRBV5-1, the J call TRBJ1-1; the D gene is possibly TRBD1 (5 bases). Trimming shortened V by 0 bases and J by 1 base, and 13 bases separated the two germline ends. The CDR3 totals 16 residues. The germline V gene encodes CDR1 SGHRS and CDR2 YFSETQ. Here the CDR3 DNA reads TGCGCCAGCAGCTTGGACCCCGGGGCAGGGAACACTGAAGCTTTCTTT. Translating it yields CASSLDPGAGNTEAFF.

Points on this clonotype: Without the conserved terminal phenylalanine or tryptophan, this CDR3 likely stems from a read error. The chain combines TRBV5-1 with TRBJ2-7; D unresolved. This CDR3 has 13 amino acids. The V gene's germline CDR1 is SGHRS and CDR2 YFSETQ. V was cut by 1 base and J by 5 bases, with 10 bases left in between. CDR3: CASSLNVEHEQYY. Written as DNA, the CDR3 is TGCGCCAGCAGCTTGAATGTCGAGCACGAGCAGTACTAC.

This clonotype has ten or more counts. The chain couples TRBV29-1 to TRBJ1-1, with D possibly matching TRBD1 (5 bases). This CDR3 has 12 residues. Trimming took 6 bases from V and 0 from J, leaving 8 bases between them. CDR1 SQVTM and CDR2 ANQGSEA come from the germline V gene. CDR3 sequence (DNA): TGCAGCGTAGGACACTTGAACACTGAAGCTTTCTTT. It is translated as CSVGHLNTEAFF.

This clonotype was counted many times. The CDR3: CASSPGQATYNEQFF. The CDR3 nucleotides read TGTGCCAGCAGTCCTGGACAGGCCACCTACAATGAGCAGTTCTTC. The J gene is TRBJ2-1, the V gene TRBV6-2 or TRBV6-3, with 7 bases lining up with TRBD1. From germline, CDR1 is MNHEY and CDR2 SVGEGT. The CDR3 is 15 amino acids. J lost 2 bases, V lost 5 bases, and 6 bases had no gene match.

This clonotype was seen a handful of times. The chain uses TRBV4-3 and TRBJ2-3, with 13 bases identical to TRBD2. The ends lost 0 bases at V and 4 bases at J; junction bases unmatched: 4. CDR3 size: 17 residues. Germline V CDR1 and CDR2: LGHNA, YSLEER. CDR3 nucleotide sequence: TGCGCCAGCAGCCAAGACACTAGCGGGGGGGTCCCAGATACGCAGTATTTT. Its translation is CASSQDTSGGVPDTQYF.

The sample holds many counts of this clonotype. CDR3 residues: CASSQGARGTEAFF. Written as DNA, the CDR3 is TGTGCCAGCAGCCAGGGGGCTCGCGGCACTGAAGCTTTCTTT. The chain is built from TRBV12-3 or TRBV12-4 and TRBJ1-1; 8 nucleotides align to TRBD1. The CDR3 has 14 residues. J was trimmed by 4 bases and V by 6 bases; bases with no gene match: 7.

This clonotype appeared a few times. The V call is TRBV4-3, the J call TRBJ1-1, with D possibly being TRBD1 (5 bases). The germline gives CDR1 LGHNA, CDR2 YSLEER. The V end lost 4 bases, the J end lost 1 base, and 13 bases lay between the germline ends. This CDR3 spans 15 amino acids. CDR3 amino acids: CASSRTLTENTEAFF. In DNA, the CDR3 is TGCGCCAGCAGCCGGACCCTGACAGAGAACACTGAAGCTTTCTTT.

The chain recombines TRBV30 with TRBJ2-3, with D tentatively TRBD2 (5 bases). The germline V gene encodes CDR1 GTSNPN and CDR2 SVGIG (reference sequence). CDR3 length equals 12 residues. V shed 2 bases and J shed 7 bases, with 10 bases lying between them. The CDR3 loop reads CAWSSGLNTQYF. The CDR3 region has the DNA TGTGCCTGGAGTTCCGGACTGAATACGCAGTATTTT.

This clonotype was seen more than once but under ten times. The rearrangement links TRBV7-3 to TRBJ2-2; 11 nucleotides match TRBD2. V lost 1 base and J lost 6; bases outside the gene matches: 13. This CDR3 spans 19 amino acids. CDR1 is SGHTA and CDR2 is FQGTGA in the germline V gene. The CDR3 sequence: CASSLSSPTSGIKAGELFF. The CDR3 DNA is TGTGCCAGCAGCTTAAGCTCCCCGACTAGCGGGATAAAGGCCGGGGAGCTGTTTTTT.

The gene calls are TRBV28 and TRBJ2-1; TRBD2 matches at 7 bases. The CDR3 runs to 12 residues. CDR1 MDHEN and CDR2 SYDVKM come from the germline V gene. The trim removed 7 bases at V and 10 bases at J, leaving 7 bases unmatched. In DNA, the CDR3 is TGTGCCAGCACTGGGGGTAGCGGGGAGCAGTTCTTC. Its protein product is CASTGGSGEQFF. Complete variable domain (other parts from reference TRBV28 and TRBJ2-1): DVKVTQSSRYLVKRTGEKVFLECVQDMDHENMFWYRQDPGLGLRLIYFSYDVKMKEKGDIPEGYSVSREKKERFSLILESASTNQTSMYLCASTGGSGEQFFGPGTRLTVL.

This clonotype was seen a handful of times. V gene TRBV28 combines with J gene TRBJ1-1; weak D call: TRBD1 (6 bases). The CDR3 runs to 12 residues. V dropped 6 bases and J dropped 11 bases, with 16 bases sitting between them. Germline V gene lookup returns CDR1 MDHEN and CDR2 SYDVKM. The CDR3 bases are TGTGCCAGCAGGCTGCAGGGGTCGGGGGCTTTCTTT. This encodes CASRLQGSGAFF.

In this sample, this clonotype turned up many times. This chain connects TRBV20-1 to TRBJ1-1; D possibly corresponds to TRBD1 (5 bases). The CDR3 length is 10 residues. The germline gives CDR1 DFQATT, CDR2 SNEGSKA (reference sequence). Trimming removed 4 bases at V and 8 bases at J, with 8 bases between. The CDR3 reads CSATTEEAFF. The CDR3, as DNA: TGCAGTGCTACGACAGAAGAAGCTTTCTTT.

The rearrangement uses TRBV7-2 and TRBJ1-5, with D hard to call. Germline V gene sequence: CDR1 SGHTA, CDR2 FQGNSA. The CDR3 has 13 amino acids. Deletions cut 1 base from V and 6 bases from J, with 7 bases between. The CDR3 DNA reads TGTGCCAGCAGCTTAGGGGAACTTCAGCCCCAGCATTTT. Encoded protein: CASSLGELQPQHF.

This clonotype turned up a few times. Here the CDR3 reads CASSQVSEVRETQYF. CDR3 DNA sequence: TGTGCCAGCAGCCAAGTGTCGGAGGTCCGAGAGACCCAGTACTTC. The V call is TRBV4-2, the J call TRBJ2-5; D might be TRBD2 (5 bases). Germline V lookup: CDR1 LGHNA, CDR2 YNFKEQ. The CDR3 spans 15 residues. Trimming left V 1 base short and J 4 bases short, with 13 bases between.

CDR3 in amino acids: CAIRPGLAGGPLGELFF. The CDR3 DNA reads as TGTGCCATCAGACCGGGACTAGCGGGGGGGCCGCTCGGGGAGCTGTTTTTT. This rearrangement joins TRBV10-3 to TRBJ2-2, with TRBD2 matching 16 bases. The germline V gene has CDR1 ENHRY and CDR2 SYGVKD. The CDR3 spans 17 residues. The V segment lost 6 bases and the J segment 7 bases; nucleotides outside the gene matches: 8.

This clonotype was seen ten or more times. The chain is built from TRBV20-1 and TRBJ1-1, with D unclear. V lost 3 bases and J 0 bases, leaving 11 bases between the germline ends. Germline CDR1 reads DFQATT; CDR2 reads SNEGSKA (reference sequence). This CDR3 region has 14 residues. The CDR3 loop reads CSARFPGVNTEAFF. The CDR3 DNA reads TGCAGTGCTAGGTTCCCTGGAGTGAACACTGAAGCTTTCTTT.